This T cell receptor (beta chain) emerged from a study of blood T cell repertoires in COVID-19. Only in-frame clones appear in the TCRdb table, and some are missing; sequencing was by immunoSEQ multiplex PCR. The table has approximately 25,000 clones, roughly 79% seen once. The sample comprised peripheral blood. The receptor's source is a man at least 80 years old with active or convalescent COVID-19.

For the CDR3, the DNA is TGTGCCAGCAAGCTACAGGGGTCTGAAAAACTGTTTTTT. Translation gives CASKLQGSEKLFF. This chain links TRBV27 with TRBJ1-4; TRBD1 agrees at 7 bases. The CDR3 contains 13 residues. From germline, CDR1 is MNHEY and CDR2 SMNVEV (reference sequence). The V segment lost 7 bases and the J segment 7 bases; nucleotides outside the gene matches: 6.